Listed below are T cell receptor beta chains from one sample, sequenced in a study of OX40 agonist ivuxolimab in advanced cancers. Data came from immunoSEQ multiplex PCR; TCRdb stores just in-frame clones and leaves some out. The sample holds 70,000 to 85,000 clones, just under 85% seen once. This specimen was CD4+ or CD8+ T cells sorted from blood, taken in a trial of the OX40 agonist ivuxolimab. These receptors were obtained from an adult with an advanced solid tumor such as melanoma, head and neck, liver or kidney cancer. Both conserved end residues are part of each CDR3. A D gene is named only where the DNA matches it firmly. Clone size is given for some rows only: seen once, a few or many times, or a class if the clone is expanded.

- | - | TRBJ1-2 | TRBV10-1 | TGCGCCAGCAGTGAGCAGGGAAGGTATGGCTACACCTTC | CASSEQGRYGYTF
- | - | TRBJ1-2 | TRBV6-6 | TGTGCCAGCAGTTACTCCGCGGGCAGCAACTATGGCTACACCTTC | CASSYSAGSNYGYTF
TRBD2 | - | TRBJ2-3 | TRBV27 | TGTGCCAGCCGAGGGGTCTTAATAGCGGGGCCTAGCACAGATACGCAGTATTTT | CASRGVLIAGPSTDTQYF
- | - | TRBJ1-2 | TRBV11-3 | TGTGCCAGCAGCTTTAGCGGGGGGGGGAACTATGGCTACACCTTC | CASSFSGGGNYGYTF
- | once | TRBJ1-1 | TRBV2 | TGTGCCACCCAATTGGCTCCACAGAACACTGAAGCTTTCTTT | CATQLAPQNTEAFF
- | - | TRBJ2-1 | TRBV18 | TGTGCCAGCTCACCACAGCAGGGGTGGAATGAGCAGTTCTTC | CASSPQQGWNEQFF
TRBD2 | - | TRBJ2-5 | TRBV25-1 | TGTGCCAGCAGTGGGGGGACTAGCTGGGAGACCCAGTACTTC | CASSGGTSWETQYF
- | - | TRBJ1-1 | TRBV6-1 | TGTGCCAGCAGTGTTCATCCTTCGGGACCTAAGAACACTGAAGCTTTCTTT | CASSVHPSGPKNTEAFF
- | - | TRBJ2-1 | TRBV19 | TGTGCCAGTAGTGGAAGACAGGCCCTTAACAATGAGCAGTTCTTC | CASSGRQALNNEQFF
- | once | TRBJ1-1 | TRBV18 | TGTGCCAGCTCACCGAGGACAGACACTGAAGCTTTCTTT | CASSPRTDTEAFF
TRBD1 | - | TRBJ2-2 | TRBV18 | TGTGCCAGCTCCATACGACTCGGACAGGGAACCGGGGAGCTGTTTTTT | CASSIRLGQGTGELFF
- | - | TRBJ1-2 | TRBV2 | TGTGCCAGCAGTGGGGACTTGGAGTCGGCGGGCTTC | CASSGDLESAGF
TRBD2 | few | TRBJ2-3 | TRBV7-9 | TGTGCCAGCAGCGCAACTAGCGGGAGAGACCCGAGCACAGATACGCAGTATTTT | CASSATSGRDPSTDTQYF
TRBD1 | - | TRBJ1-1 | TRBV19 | TGTGCCAGTAGTAATTCCCCTAGGGACAGCTCTGAAGCTTTCTTT | CASSNSPRDSSEAFF
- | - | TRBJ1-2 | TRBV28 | TGTGCCAGCAGTTTGAGACAACACTATGGCTACACCTTC | CASSLRQHYGYTF
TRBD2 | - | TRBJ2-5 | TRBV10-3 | TGTGCCATCAGTGAACGGAGCGGGAAAGAGACCCAGTACTTC | CAISERSGKETQYF
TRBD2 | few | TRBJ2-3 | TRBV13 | TGTGCCAGCAGCCTTCCCTGGGGGGGAGATACGCAGTATTTT | CASSLPWGGDTQYF
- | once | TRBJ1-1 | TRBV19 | TGTGCCAGTCAACCCCAGGTGAACACTGAAGCTTTCTTT | CASQPQVNTEAFF
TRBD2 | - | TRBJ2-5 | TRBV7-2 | TGTGCCAGCAGCTTAGTTTTTAGGCTAGCGGGACCCGGGGAGACCCAGTACTTC | CASSLVFRLAGPGETQYF
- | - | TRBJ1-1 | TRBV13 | TGTGCCAGCAGCTCCGGACGGTACACTGAAGCTTTCTTT | CASSSGRYTEAFF
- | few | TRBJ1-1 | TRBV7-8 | TGTGCCAGCAGCTTAGCAGGGGACTACACTGAAGCTTTCTTT | CASSLAGDYTEAFF
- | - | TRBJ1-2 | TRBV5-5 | TGTGCCAGCAGCTTGGTTTGGGATAACTATGGCTACACCTTC | CASSLVWDNYGYTF
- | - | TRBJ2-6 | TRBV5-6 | TGTGCCAGCAGCTTGGTTGGGACCGCCTCGGCCAACGTCCTGACTTTC | CASSLVGTASANVLTF
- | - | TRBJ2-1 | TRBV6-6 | TGTGCCACCAACTCCCACAATGAGCAGTTCTTC | CATNSHNEQFF
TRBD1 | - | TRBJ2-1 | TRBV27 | TGTGCCAGCAGTCAAGACAGGGGTCGGGATGAGCAGTTCTTC | CASSQDRGRDEQFF
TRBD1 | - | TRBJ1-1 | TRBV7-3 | TGTGCCAGCAGCTTAAGTACAGGGGAGAACACTGAAGCTTTCTTT | CASSLSTGENTEAFF
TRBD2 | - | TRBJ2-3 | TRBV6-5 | TGTGCCAGCAGTCGACTAGCGGGCACAGATACGCAGTATTTT | CASSRLAGTDTQYF
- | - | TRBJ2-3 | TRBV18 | TGTGCCAGCTCACAGATTCGCCCAGATACGCAGTATTTT | CASSQIRPDTQYF